Listed below are T cell receptor beta chains from one sample, sequenced in a study of shared clonotypes between healthy human individuals. Here immunoSEQ multiplex PCR was the method, and the copy in TCRdb shows in-frame clones only, minus some. The sample lists about 590,000 clones, roughly 95% occurring once. Sequencing was done on a sample of naive CD8+ T cells sorted from blood. The source is a woman aged 30 to 39 in good health. The CDR3 runs from the conserved cysteine through the conserved F or W. The D gene is left open where the match is weak. A clone size is listed for some rows: how often the clone was seen (once, few, many), or a class if it is expanded.

D,size,V,CDR3
NA,NA,TRBV27,CASSFSSTAYNEQFF
NA,NA,TRBV6-1,CASRSSTASYEQYF
TRBD1,NA,TRBV14,CASSQGTGAIYEQYF
NA,NA,TRBV19,CASSIGSNYGYTF
NA,NA,TRBV7-8,CASSLVRGYTDTQYF
NA,NA,TRBV5-6,CASGVRGSGYTGELFF
NA,once,TRBV19,CACHRDGGTTNEKLFF
NA,NA,TRBV7-8,CASSLAAIQETQYF
TRBD1,NA,TRBV2,CASSEVTGGMVYGYTF
NA,NA,TRBV30,CAWTFDGNAGEQYF
NA,once,TRBV11-2,CASSVRGGQETQYF
NA,NA,TRBV30,CAWSVGAADRFKQQYF
NA,NA,TRBV6-1,CASSEGRDSNFYEQYF
TRBD1,NA,TRBV5-1,CASSILPGQGVNEQFF
NA,NA,TRBV5-6,CASSLKGSGRPTDTQYF
NA,NA,TRBV19,CATSPGRGYEQYF
NA,NA,TRBV5-1,CASSWTENTEAFF
TRBD2,few,TRBV7-9,CASVPHAGRAGDTQYF
TRBD1,NA,TRBV7-6,CASSLRQGPSYNEQFF
NA,NA,TRBV10-1,CASSESGSYGYTF
TRBD1,NA,TRBV6-6,CASRNETQGLKETQYF
TRBD1,NA,TRBV28,CASSEKPRQGLHEQYF
NA,few,TRBV7-6,CASSSTGHIGEKLFF
NA,NA,TRBV27,CASSFGTSDTQYF
NA,NA,TRBV5-8,CASSLSGMNTEAFF
NA,NA,TRBV5-6,CASSLSSHEQFF
TRBD2,NA,TRBV28,CASSLYRGGPYTQYF
NA,NA,TRBV10-3,CAISEPSPLRSTETQYF
NA,NA,TRBV19,CASSMGSGTQHF
TRBD1,NA,TRBV27,CASKTLGQGFYEQYF
TRBD2,once,TRBV11-2,CASSSGRGRVGETQYF
NA,NA,TRBV4-2,CASSQAGDEQYF
NA,NA,TRBV5-1,CASSREETQYF
NA,once,TRBV7-8,CASSLEGSLIQPQHF
NA,NA,TRBV27,CASSPRYEGNGNEQFF
TRBD1,NA,TRBV5-1,CASSWTGAHEQYF
NA,once,TRBV6-6,CASSHPPWTDGTQYF
NA,NA,TRBV27,CASSQYGGTYEQYF
NA,NA,TRBV28,CASSPPRTEPQETQYF
TRBD2,NA,TRBV14,CASSHFGLAGGVFNEQFF
NA,NA,TRBV5-1,CASSLAGLDNYGYTF
TRBD2,NA,TRBV6-6,CASSPEVRGRETQYF